This TCR beta chain was sequenced during a study of T cells in tumors after PD-1 blockade. Study information: No patient had prior checkpoint blockade, systemic immunosuppression, or radiotherapy within 4 weeks. Mean per blood sample: 113,528 templates (about 21,000-290,000), around 34,000 unique clonotypes. A subset received ongoing vismodegib 150 mg daily alongside anti-PD-1 therapy.

The study, taken as a whole, reports: Blood contained 35% to 50% of the tumor's TCR clonotypes.

Notes on this clone: The antigen is not known.

The protocol was immunoSEQ multiplex PCR, while the TCRdb copy is restricted to in-frame clones and leaves out a portion. The sample shows around 50,000 clones, 60% to 80% of them seen only once. The V and J ends lost 3 bases and 3 bases respectively, with 9 bases between them. The CDR3 covers 12 residues. Germline loops: CDR1 DFQATT, CDR2 SNEGSKA (reference sequence). This specimen was PBMCs, taken before anti-PD-1 treatment. The clonotype was recovered from a human donor with basal cell carcinoma. The rearrangement joins TRBV20-1 to TRBJ2-7; no firm D call. The CDR3 is CSASSKGYEQYF. In DNA form, the CDR3 reads TGCAGTGCTAGTTCGAAGGGCTACGAGCAGTACTTC.